These T cell receptor beta chains were read from a single sample in a study of cytomegalovirus exposure and HLA in healthy donors. TCRdb's table, derived via immunoSEQ multiplex PCR, lists solely in-frame clones and lacks some. The sample yields under 110,000 clones, over 70% seen once. What was sequenced was PBMCs. These receptor sequences come from a man between 45 and 60 years old in good health and CMV-seronegative. CDR3s leave out the opening cysteine and the closing phenylalanine or tryptophan. Clone size is stated in some rows and not others, as once, few, many or a class when expanded.

V gene: TRBV2
clone size: few
CDR3 protein: ASNRQGTSSYNEQF

V gene: TRBV7-2
clone size: .
CDR3 protein: ASSPWTGVRQETQY

V gene: TRBV6-1
clone size: .
CDR3 protein: ASKRTTPGEQY

V gene: TRBV19
clone size: .
CDR3 protein: AAKPQGGNQPQH

V gene: TRBV5-1
clone size: .
CDR3 protein: ASSLTGSITGELF

V gene: TRBV5-4
clone size: .
CDR3 protein: ASSLSGSTDTQY

V gene: TRBV19
clone size: .
CDR3 protein: ASSIKRGNRYANTGELF

V gene: TRBV6-5
clone size: few
CDR3 protein: ASSTFATANTEAF

V gene: TRBV29-1
clone size: .
CDR3 protein: SVGQGGGGYT

V gene: TRBV9
clone size: .
CDR3 protein: ASSSGGGRETQY

V gene: TRBV7-3
clone size: few
CDR3 protein: ASSPILEVHGYT

V gene: TRBV5-1
clone size: .
CDR3 protein: ASRGLAGGTDTQY

V gene: TRBV7-3
clone size: once
CDR3 protein: ASSLSGGLTEAF

V gene: TRBV6-1
clone size: .
CDR3 protein: ASSDPGLALTDTQY

V gene: TRBV18
clone size: .
CDR3 protein: ASRAGRGAEAF

V gene: TRBV7-2
clone size: .
CDR3 protein: ASSLFAGQATGELF

V gene: TRBV7-8
clone size: .
CDR3 protein: ASSTANYGYT

V gene: TRBV7-9
clone size: .
CDR3 protein: ASSLAHKRTQY

V gene: TRBV7-2
clone size: .
CDR3 protein: ASSLASDNEQF

V gene: TRBV2
clone size: .
CDR3 protein: ASSFSGGAADTQY

V gene: TRBV27
clone size: once
CDR3 protein: ASRPGGGTNQPQH

V gene: TRBV10-3
clone size: .
CDR3 protein: AIKTSGGSEQY

V gene: TRBV4-1
clone size: .
CDR3 protein: ASKEIGGGGADTQY

V gene: TRBV6-4
clone size: once
CDR3 protein: ASSLNRGETQY

V gene: TRBV19
clone size: .
CDR3 protein: ASTPRLDSGYT

V gene: TRBV6-1
clone size: .
CDR3 protein: ASRLQGSGANVLT

V gene: TRBV6-1
clone size: .
CDR3 protein: ASNRQGTDTQY

V gene: TRBV28
clone size: .
CDR3 protein: ASRAPEGTGHYGYT

V gene: TRBV30
clone size: .
CDR3 protein: AWQIGTGRETLH

V gene: TRBV2
clone size: once
CDR3 protein: ASSEGPQGQPQH

V gene: TRBV5-4
clone size: .
CDR3 protein: ASSIGRQTNTGELF

V gene: TRBV7-9
clone size: .
CDR3 protein: ASSLGPETQY

V gene: TRBV9
clone size: .
CDR3 protein: ASSAPSVNTGELF

V gene: TRBV27
clone size: .
CDR3 protein: ASSTTGAHNEQF

V gene: TRBV2
clone size: .
CDR3 protein: ASSSGTRDFDTQY

V gene: TRBV28
clone size: .
CDR3 protein: ASSIRGLAGANVLT

V gene: TRBV7-2
clone size: .
CDR3 protein: ASSSGVSNQPQH

V gene: TRBV19
clone size: .
CDR3 protein: ASSARPGWIDEQY